This TCR beta chain was found in a study of blood T cell repertoires in COVID-19. In the study overall: Acute and convalescent COVID-19 specimens originated in the United States, Italy and Spain. PBMCs, B-cell-depleted T cells, or T cells were the source of the cDNA or gDNA that made up the material.

V lost 7 bases to trimming and J lost 1 base; unmatched junction nucleotides: 8. CDR1 is SGHDT and CDR2 is YYEEEE in the germline V gene. The CDR3 is 15 residues long. In the original analysis: Amplification of reference gene primers was used by the study to estimate nucleated cell counts. The assay was immunoSEQ multiplex PCR, and TCRdb's table has in-frame clones only and misses some. D and trimming were read from the DNA, whereas the V and J calls and clone size are those reported in that table. The table shows over 250,000 clones, with 75% to 90% occurring only once. This rearrangement joins TRBV5-6 to TRBJ2-5; TRBD2 matches 9 bases. Sequencing was performed on peripheral blood. The source is a woman aged 70-85 years with acute or convalescent COVID-19. The CDR3 sequence: CASSADSGGQETQYF. CDR3 DNA: TGTGCCAGCTCCGCCGATAGCGGGGGCCAAGAGACCCAGTACTTC.